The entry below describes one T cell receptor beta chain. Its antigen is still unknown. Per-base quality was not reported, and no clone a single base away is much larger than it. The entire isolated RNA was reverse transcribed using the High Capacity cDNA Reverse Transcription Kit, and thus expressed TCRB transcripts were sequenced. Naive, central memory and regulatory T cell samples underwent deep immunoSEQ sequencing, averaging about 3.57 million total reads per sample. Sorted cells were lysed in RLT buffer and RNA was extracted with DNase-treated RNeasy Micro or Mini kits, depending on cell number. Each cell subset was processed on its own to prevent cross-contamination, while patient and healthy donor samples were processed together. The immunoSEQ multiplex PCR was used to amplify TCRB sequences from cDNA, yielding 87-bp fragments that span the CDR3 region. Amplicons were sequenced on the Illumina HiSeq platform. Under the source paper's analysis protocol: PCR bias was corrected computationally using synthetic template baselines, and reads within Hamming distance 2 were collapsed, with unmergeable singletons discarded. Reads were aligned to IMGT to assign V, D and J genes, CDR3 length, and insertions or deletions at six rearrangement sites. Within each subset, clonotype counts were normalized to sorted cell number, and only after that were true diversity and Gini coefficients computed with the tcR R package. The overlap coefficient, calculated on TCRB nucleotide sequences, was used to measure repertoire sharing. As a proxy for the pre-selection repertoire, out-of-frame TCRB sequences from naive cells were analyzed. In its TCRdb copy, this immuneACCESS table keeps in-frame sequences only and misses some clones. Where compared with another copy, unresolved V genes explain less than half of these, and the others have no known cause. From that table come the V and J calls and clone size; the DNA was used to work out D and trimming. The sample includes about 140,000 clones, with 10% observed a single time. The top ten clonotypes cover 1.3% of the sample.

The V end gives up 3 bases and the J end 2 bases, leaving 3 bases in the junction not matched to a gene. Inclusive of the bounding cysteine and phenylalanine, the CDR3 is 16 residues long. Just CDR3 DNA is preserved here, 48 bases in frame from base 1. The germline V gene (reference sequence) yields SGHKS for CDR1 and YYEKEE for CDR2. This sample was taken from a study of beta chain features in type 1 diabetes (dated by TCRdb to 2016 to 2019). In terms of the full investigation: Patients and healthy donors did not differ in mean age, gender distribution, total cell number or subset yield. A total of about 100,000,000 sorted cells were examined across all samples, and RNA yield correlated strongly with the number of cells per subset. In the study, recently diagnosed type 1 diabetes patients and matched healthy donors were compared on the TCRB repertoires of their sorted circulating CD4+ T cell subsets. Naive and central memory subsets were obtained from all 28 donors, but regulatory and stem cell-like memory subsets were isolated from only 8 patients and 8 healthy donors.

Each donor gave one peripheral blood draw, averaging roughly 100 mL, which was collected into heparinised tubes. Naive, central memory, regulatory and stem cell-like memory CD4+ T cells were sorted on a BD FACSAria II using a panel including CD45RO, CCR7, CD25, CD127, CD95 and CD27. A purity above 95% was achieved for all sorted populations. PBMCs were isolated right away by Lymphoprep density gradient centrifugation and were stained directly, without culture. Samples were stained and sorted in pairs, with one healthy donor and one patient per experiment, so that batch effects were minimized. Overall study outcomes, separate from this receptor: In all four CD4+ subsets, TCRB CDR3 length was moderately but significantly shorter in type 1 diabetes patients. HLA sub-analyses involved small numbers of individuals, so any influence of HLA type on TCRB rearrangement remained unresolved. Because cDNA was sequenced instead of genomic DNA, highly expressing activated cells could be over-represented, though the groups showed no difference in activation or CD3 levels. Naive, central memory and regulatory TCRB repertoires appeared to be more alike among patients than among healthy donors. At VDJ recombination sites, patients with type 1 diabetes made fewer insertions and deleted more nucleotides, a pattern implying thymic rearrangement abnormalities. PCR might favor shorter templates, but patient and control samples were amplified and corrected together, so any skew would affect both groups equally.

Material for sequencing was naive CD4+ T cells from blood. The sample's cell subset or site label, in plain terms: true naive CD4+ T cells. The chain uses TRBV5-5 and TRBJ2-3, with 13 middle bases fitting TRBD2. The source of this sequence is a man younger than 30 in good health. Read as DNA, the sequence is TGTGCCAGCAGCTGGACTAGCGGGGGTAACACAGATACGCAGTATTTT. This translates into CASSWTSGGNTDTQYF.